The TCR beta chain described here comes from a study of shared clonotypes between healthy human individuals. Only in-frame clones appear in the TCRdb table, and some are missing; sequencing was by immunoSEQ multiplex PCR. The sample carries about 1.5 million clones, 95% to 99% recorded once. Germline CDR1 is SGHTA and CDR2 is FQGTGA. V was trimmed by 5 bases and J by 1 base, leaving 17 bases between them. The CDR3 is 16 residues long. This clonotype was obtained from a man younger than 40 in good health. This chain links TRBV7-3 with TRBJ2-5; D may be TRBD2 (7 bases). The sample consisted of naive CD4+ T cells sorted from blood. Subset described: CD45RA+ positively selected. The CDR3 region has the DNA TGTGCCAGCAGCCCTCGAGGGGGGGCATCCCAAGAGACCCAGTACTTC. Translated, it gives CASSPRGGASQETQYF.